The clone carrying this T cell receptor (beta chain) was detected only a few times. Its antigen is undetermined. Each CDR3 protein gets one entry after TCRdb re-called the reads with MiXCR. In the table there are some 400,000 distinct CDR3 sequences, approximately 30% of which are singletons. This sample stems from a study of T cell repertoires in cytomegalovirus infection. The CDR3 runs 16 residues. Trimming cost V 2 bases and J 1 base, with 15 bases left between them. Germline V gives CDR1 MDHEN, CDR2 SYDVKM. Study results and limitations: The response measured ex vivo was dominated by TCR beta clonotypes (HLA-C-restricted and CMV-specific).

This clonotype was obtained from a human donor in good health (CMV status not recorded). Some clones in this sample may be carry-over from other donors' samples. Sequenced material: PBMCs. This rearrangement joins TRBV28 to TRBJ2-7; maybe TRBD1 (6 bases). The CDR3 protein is CASSLTGTPASYEQYF. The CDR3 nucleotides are TGTGCCAGCAGTTTAACCGGGACACCAGCTTCCTACGAGCAGTACTTC.